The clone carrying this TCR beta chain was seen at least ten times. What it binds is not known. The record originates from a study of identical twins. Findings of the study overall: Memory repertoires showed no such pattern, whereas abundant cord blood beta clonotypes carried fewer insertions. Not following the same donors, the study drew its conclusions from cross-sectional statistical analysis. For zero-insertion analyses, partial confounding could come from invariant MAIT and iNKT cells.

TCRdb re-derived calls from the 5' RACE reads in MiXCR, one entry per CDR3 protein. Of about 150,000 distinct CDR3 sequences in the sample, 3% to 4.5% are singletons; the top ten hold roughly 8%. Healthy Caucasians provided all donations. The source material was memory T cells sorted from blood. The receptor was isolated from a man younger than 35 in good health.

CDR3 nucleotide sequence: TGCAGCGTCCGCCCGGGACAGGGGACCCCCGGGGAGCTGTTTTTT. Translation gives CSVRPGQGTPGELFF. The chain joins TRBV29-1 to TRBJ2-2; 10 bases align to TRBD1. The CDR3 runs to 15 residues. CDR1 is SQVTM and CDR2 is ANQGSEA in the germline V gene. J gave up 6 bases and V 6 bases, and 10 bases lay outside the gene matches.